One and the same sample provided the 26 T cell receptor beta chains below, sequenced in a study of tumor-infiltrating lymphocytes in primary liver carcinoma. A constant-region primer served to make TCR beta cDNA from about 500 ng total RNA. Amplification in three nested multiplex PCR rounds with slightly modified ARM-PCR gave rise to TCR beta libraries. The opening two PCR rounds, nine to eleven cycles each, paired TRBV1-TRBV30 forward primers with a C-beta reverse primer. MiXCR was run by TCRdb on the multiplex PCR reads, yielding one entry per CDR3 protein. Counted here are approximately 120,000 distinct CDR3 sequences, around 60% occurring once; the ten biggest clones make up about 8%. DNA and RNA were both co-extracted from about 19-30 mg of bulk tissue that had not been sorted. Specimen: liver tumor tissue from sampling region 3. Subset denoted: tumor region T3, left-lateral pole. These receptors were obtained from a woman aged 60-75 years with primary liver carcinoma and hepatitis B virus infection.

In the case of this clonotype: Compared with germline, one end of the junction differs, possibly owing to a read error. This chain connects TRBV11-2 to TRBJ2-3; D might be TRBD1 (5 bases). Germline V gives CDR1 SGHAT, CDR2 FQNNGV. The CDR3 runs to 14 residues. As DNA, the CDR3 is TGTGCCAGCAAACCGGAACTGGACACAGATACACAGTATTTT. Encoded protein: CASKPELDTDTQYF.

In its sample, this clonotype was seen once. The chain combines TRBV12-3 or TRBV12-4 with TRBJ2-5, with D tentatively TRBD1 (6 bases). Trimming removed 6 bases at V and 7 bases at J, with 18 bases between. The CDR3 runs to 14 residues. The CDR3 nucleotides are TGTGCCAGCAGCCCCGGGACAAACTACAGGACCCAGTACTTC. Its protein is CASSPGTNYRTQYF.

A word on this clonotype: One end of the junction varies from germline; a read error may be responsible. This rearrangement joins TRBV6-5 to TRBJ1-3; the D is unclear. Germline V gene sequence: CDR1 MNHEY, CDR2 SVGAGI. This CDR3 comprises 16 residues. CDR3: CVSSEVRRTSGNTICF. The CDR3 DNA sequence: TGTGTCAGCAGCGAAGTGCGCCGAACCTCTGGAAACACCATATGTTTT.

On this clonotype itself: A read error may produce the germline difference seen at one junction end. The chain links TRBV11-1 to TRBJ2-3, with D uncertain. CDR3 length: 14 residues. Germline CDR1 and CDR2: SGHAT and FQDESV (reference sequence). Here the CDR3 DNA reads TGTGCCAGCAGCTTAAGGCAACGTGCGCGAATGTCTCACTTT. This encodes CASSLRQRARMSHF.

Remarks on this clonotype: At one end, the junction sequence differs from germline, possibly due to a read error. V is TRBV4-1 and J is TRBJ2-7; 9 bases agree with TRBD1. The CDR3 is made up of 15 amino acids. The germline V gene encodes CDR1 MGHRA and CDR2 YSYEKL. CDR3 in DNA: TGCGCCAGCAGCCAAGGGGGACAGGGCTACTATGAGCGGTACTTC. Protein sequence: CASSQGGQGYYERYF.

This clonotype was recorded only once. This chain links TRBV29-1 with TRBJ2-7; D is ambiguous. CDR3 length: 15 residues. CDR1 SQVTM and CDR2 ANQGSEA come from the germline V gene. V lost 5 bases to trimming and J lost 4 bases, with 21 bases between them. Here the CDR3 DNA reads TGCAGCGTTAGAGATGGGGTTTCGAGCTCATACGAGCAGTACTTC. It yields the protein CSVRDGVSSSYEQYF.

The rearrangement links TRBV9 to TRBJ2-1; TRBD2 is a possible D gene (6 bases). Trimming removed 0 bases at V and 2 bases at J, with 12 bases between. Germline CDR1 SGDLS, CDR2 YYNGEE. The length of the CDR3 is 16 residues. CDR3 DNA: TGTGCCAGCAGCGTAGAGGCGGGATGGACCTACAATGAGCAGTTCTTC. Translating it yields CASSVEAGWTYNEQFF.

This clonotype was seen a handful of times. Possible read error: a much larger clone is one base away. The chain carries TRBV12-3 or TRBV12-4 and TRBJ1-3, with unresolved D. The CDR3 is 16 amino acids. Written as DNA, the CDR3 is TGTGCCAGCAGCCCAAGTCGTCGGGAATCTGGAAACTCCATATATTTT. Its translation: CASSPSRRESGNSIYF.

This clonotype was detected once. The chain has TRBV19 and TRBJ2-7; 10 bases fit TRBD1. The CDR3 loop spans 17 amino acids. Germline V CDR1 and CDR2: LNHDA, SQIVND (reference sequence). V was pared by 5 bases and J by 3 bases, with 13 bases of the junction left unmatched. In DNA form, the CDR3 reads TGTGCCAGTAGTCCCCCGATAGGGACAGGGGCCTACTACGAGCAGTACTTC. It yields the protein CASSPPIGTGAYYEQYF.

With respect to this clonotype: One end of the junction does not line up with germline, which may come from a read error. The CDR3 reads CVSSSTWGFAEAFF. The DNA of the CDR3 is TGTGTCAGCAGTTCCACATGGGGCTTTGCTGAAGCTTTCTTT. The chain has TRBV6-5 and TRBJ1-1; possibly TRBD1 for D (5 bases). This CDR3 region has 14 residues. The V gene's germline CDR1 is MNHEY and CDR2 SVGAGI.

This clonotype has only a few counts. CDR3 loop: CASSLLGQGITDTQYF. The CDR3 nucleotides read TGTGCCAGCAGCTTACTGGGACAGGGAATCACAGATACGCAGTATTTT. The chain uses TRBV7-9 and TRBJ2-3; 9 bases align to TRBD1. The trim removed 2 bases at V and 2 bases at J, leaving 5 bases unmatched. This CDR3 has 16 amino acids. Germline assignment: CDR1 SEHNR and CDR2 FQNEAQ (reference sequence). The full variable domain, in which reference TRBV7-9 and TRBJ2-3 provide the parts outside the CDR3, is DTGVSQNPRHKITKRGQNVTFRCDPISEHNRLYWYRQTLGQGPEFLTYFQNEAQLEKSRLLSDRFSAERPKGSFSTLEIQRTEQGDSAMYLCASSLLGQGITDTQYFGPGTRLTVL.

The V and J genes are TRBV28 and TRBJ2-7; D may match TRBD1 or TRBD2 (6 bases each). V was shortened by 2 bases and J by 7 bases, with 9 bases between the two germline ends. The CDR3 spans 12 residues. CDR1 and CDR2 (germline): MDHEN, SYDVKM. The CDR3 spells CASSLQGREQYF. Here the CDR3 DNA reads TGTGCCAGCAGTTTACAGGGGAGGGAGCAGTACTTC. The whole variable domain, remainder taken from reference TRBV28 and TRBJ2-7, is DVKVTQSSRYLVKRTGEKVFLECVQDMDHENMFWYRQDPGLGLRLIYFSYDVKMKEKGDIPEGYSVSREKKERFSLILESASTNQTSMYLCASSLQGREQYFGPGTRLTVT.

This clonotype has only a few counts. CDR3 protein: CVTTASGGGETQYF. The CDR3 DNA reads as TGTGTTACTACTGCCAGCGGAGGAGGGGAGACCCAGTACTTC. This rearrangement joins TRBV12-5 to TRBJ2-5, with D perhaps TRBD2 (6 bases). This CDR3 contains 14 residues. Germline V gene sequence: CDR1 LGHNT, CDR2 FRNRAP.

About this clonotype: The conserved phenylalanine or tryptophan normally closing the CDR3 is absent here, so this likely arose from a read error. It is unclear where the CDR3 begins or ends on the DNA, so no DNA is shown, and the CDR3 is as TCRdb lists it. This chain connects TRBV29-1 to TRBJ2-3. The germline CDR1 and CDR2 sequences are SQVTM and ANQGSEA. Both ends counted, the CDR3 spans 13 residues. The CDR3 reads CSAGITSTDTQYY.

Many counts were recorded for this clonotype. The CDR3 nucleotides are TGTGCCAGCAGTTTAGGTCGGACGGAAAATCAGCCCCAGCATTTT. Its protein is CASSLGRTENQPQHF. The chain employs TRBV12-3 or TRBV12-4 and TRBJ1-5; D not resolved. Trimming left V 1 base short and J 4 bases short, with 11 bases between. This CDR3 has 15 residues.

This clonotype was seen more than once but under ten times. The V and J genes are TRBV15 and TRBJ2-3; no firm D call. This CDR3 is 13 amino acids long. Germline CDR1 and CDR2: LNHNV and YYDKDF (reference sequence). Trimming removed 7 bases at V and 0 bases at J, with 8 bases between. CDR3 DNA: TGTGCCACCAAACTGGGTAGCACAGATACGCAGTATTTT. It translates to CATKLGSTDTQYF.

To note about this clonotype: One end of the junction is discordant with germline, which a read error may explain. The chain employs TRBV28 and TRBJ2-7; 8 bases agree with TRBD2. Germline V CDR1 and CDR2: MDHEN, SYDVKM. This CDR3 has 15 amino acids. In nucleotides, the CDR3 is TGTGCCAGCAGTCCCGGGGGGGGGCGGGTCTACGAGCATTACTTC. Its translation is CASSPGGGRVYEHYF. Full variable domain (missing parts from reference TRBV28 and TRBJ2-7): DVKVTQSSRYLVKRTGEKVFLECVQDMDHENMFWYRQDPGLGLRLIYFSYDVKMKEKGDIPEGYSVSREKKERFSLILESASTNQTSMYLCASSPGGGRVYEHYFGPGTRLTVT.

This clonotype was observed at least ten times. The CDR3 sequence: CASSLGQASSPLHF. The CDR3 DNA is TGTGCCAGCAGCTTAGGACAGGCCTCTTCACCCCTCCACTTT. The V call is TRBV11-2, the J call TRBJ1-6; tentative D call: TRBD1 (6 bases). This CDR3 has 14 residues. Looked up from germline, CDR1 is SGHAT and CDR2 is FQNNGV. Trimming pared 1 base from V and 9 bases from J, leaving 10 bases between.

This clonotype appeared a few times. A much more abundant neighbour one base away suggests this may be a read error. V is TRBV6-6 and J is TRBJ1-6, with D possibly matching TRBD1 (5 bases). CDR1 MNHNY and CDR2 SVGAGI come from the germline V gene (reference sequence). The CDR3 runs to 13 residues. Here the CDR3 DNA reads TGTGCCAGCAGTCCCCTGGGGGATTCACACCTCCACTTT. It encodes CASSPLGDSHLHF.

This clonotype occurred a few times. V is TRBV7-9 and J is TRBJ1-2; D perhaps matches TRBD1 (5 bases). Trimming removed 6 bases from V and 1 base from J, with 15 bases in between. The CDR3 is 15 amino acids. CDR1 and CDR2 from the germline V gene are SEHNR and FQNEAQ (reference sequence). The CDR3 DNA follows: TGTGCCAGCAGTCAATCTGGGGGAGGTAACTATGGCTACACCTTC. This translates into CASSQSGGGNYGYTF.

Regarding this clonotype: One end of the junction is discordant with germline, which a read error may explain. The chain links TRBV6-1 to TRBJ2-1, with D possibly matching TRBD2 (5 bases). Germline values: CDR1 MNHNS, CDR2 SASEGT. This CDR3 is 15 amino acids long. CDR3 region: CASNRGLSDLNEQSF. The CDR3 region has the DNA TGCGCCAGCAACCGAGGACTCTCCGATCTCAATGAGCAGTCCTTC.

This clonotype was detected only a few times. The chain links TRBV5-1 to TRBJ2-5; no firm D call. Germline CDR1 SGHRS, CDR2 YFSETQ. The CDR3 sequence is 12 residues long. V was cut by 5 bases and J by 0 bases, with 5 bases left in between. CDR3 in amino acids: CASRQYQETQYF. In nucleotides, the CDR3 is TGCGCCAGCAGGCAGTACCAAGAGACCCAGTACTTC.

On this clonotype: It may be a read error: a sequence one base away is much more abundant. The chain is built from TRBV12-3 or TRBV12-4 and TRBJ1-1; 7 bases line up with TRBD1. The V gene end was trimmed by 5 bases and the J gene end by 0 bases; junction bases not matched to a gene: 6. The CDR3 has 15 amino acids. The CDR3 sequence is CASSHRTGVNTEAFF. The CDR3 region has the DNA TGTGCCAGCAGTCATCGGACAGGAGTGAACACTGAAGCTTTCTTT.

With regard to this clonotype: An end of the junction does not agree with germline; a read error may underlie this. The chain employs TRBV11-2 and TRBJ2-3; no clear D gene. The CDR3 is 15 residues long. Per germline, CDR1 SGHAT and CDR2 FQNNGV. The CDR3 reads CTSSLNLDNTDTQYF. In DNA form, the CDR3 reads TGTACCAGCAGCTTAAATCTAGATAATACAGATACGCAGTATTTT.

Regarding this clonotype: This sequence may be a read error, since a much larger clone differs from it by one base. This rearrangement joins TRBV10-2 to TRBJ2-7; D is undetermined. The CDR3 has 12 amino acids. Germline V gene sequence: CDR1 WSHSY, CDR2 SAAADI. CDR3 in DNA: TGCGCCAACAGTGAGACCCCCTACGAGCAGTACTTC. As protein: CANSETPYEQYF.

This clonotype was recorded many times. The genes are TRBV13 and TRBJ1-2; D perhaps matches TRBD1 (5 bases). The CDR3 contains 12 residues. Deletions cut 2 bases from V and 14 bases from J, with 15 bases between. CDR1 is PRHDT and CDR2 is FYEKMQ in the germline V gene (reference sequence). CDR3 residues: CASSLSRGVVTF. The CDR3 DNA follows: TGTGCCAGCAGCTTATCACGGGGGGTCGTGACCTTC.